This paragraph reports one TCR beta chain. Antigen unknown. With 60 Vbeta and 13 Jbeta primers, the PCR was carried out. The data were produced by immunoSEQ multiplex PCR, yet TCRdb's version contains in-frame clones alone and is incomplete. Its table lists roughly 120,000 clones. The data were taken from a study of cytomegalovirus exposure and HLA in healthy donors. Findings of the study overall: Earlier analysis looked at TCR beta V segments, and most were productive about 87% or about 30% of the time.

This CDR3 is 17 amino acids long. The V segment lost 4 bases and the J segment 5 bases; nucleotides outside the gene matches: 11. Germline CDR1 is SGHRS and CDR2 is YFSETQ. Healthy bone marrow donors made up the donor group. This sequence originates from a man aged 35 to 55 in good health and CMV-seronegative. The chain uses TRBV5-1 and TRBJ2-2; 10 nucleotides match TRBD2. The sample comprised PBMCs. The CDR3 bases are TGCGCCAGCAGCCCCGGGGCTAGCGGGAGATATACCGGGGAGCTGTTTTTT. Amino acids: CASSPGASGRYTGELFF. Combining the CDR3 with reference TRBV5-1 and TRBJ2-2 gives the whole variable domain KAGVTQTPRYLIKTRGQQVTLSCSPISGHRSVSWYQQTPGQGLQFLFEYFSETQRNKGNFPGRFSGRQFSNSRSEMNVSTLELGDSALYLCASSPGASGRYTGELFFGEGSRLTVL.